This T cell receptor (beta chain) was identified in a study of T cells in Graves' hyperthyroidism and ophthalmopathy. Study-level results: Blood also showed most of the thyroid clonotypes that were expanded above 0.001.

TCR beta CDR3 sequences were amplified from RNA transcripts. The HTBI primer set served for first-round RT-PCR of the TCR CDR3. In TCRdb, the multiplex PCR reads were re-called with MiXCR into one record per CDR3 protein. The sample includes 400,000 to 550,000 distinct CDR3 sequences, around 14% of them seen just once. Germline V gene lookup returns CDR1 GTSNPN and CDR2 SVGIG (reference sequence). V was shortened by 2 bases and J by 0 bases, with 11 bases between the two germline ends. This CDR3 comprises 15 residues. This clonotype was counted ten times or more. Its specificity is not known. The TCR was taken from a woman under 30 with Graves' hyperthyroidism. The sample taken for sequencing was blood. This chain uses TRBV30 with TRBJ2-1; D is ambiguous. In nucleotides, the CDR3 is TGTGCCTGGAGTAACTATTTGAGCTCCTACAATGAGCAGTTCTTC. It translates to CAWSNYLSSYNEQFF. The complete variable domain, with remaining parts taken from reference TRBV30 and TRBJ2-1, reads SQTIHQWPATLVQPVGSPLSLECTVEGTSNPNLYWYRQAAGRGLQLLFYSVGIGQISSEVPQNLSASRPQDRQFILSSKKLLLSDSGFYLCAWSNYLSSYNEQFFGPGTRLTVL.